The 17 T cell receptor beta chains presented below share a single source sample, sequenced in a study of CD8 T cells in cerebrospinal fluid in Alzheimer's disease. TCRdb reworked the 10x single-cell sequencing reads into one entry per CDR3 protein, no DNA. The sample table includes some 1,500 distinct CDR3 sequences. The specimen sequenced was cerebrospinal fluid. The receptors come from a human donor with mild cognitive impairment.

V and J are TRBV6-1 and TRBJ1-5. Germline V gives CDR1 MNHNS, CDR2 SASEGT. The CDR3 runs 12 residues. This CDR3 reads CASERLNQPQHF.

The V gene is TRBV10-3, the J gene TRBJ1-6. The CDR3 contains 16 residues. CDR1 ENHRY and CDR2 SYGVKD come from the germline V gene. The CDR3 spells CAISGPRGQDPFPLHF.

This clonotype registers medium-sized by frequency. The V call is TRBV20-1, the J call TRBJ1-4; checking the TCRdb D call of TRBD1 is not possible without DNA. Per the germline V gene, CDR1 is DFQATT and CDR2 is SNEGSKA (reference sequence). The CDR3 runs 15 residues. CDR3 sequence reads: CSARGTGGGGEKLFF.

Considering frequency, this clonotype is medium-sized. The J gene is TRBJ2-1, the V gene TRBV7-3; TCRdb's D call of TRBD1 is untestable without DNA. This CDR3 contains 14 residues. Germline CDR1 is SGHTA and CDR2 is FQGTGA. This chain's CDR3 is CASSLGGSYNEQFF.

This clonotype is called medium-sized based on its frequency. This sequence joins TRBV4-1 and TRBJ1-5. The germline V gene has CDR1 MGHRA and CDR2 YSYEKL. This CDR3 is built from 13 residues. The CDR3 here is CASSQDPRQPQHF.

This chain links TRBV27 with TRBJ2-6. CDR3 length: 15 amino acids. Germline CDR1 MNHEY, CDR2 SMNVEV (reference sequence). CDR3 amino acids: CASSLLVSGANVLTF.

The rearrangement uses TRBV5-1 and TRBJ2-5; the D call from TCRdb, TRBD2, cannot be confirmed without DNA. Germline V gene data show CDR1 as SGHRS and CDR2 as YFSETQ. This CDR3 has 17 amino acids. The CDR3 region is CASSLAGSGGVPETQYF.

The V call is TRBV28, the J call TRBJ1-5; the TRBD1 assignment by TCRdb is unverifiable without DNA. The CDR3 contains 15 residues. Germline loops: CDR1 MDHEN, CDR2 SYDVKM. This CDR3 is CASSLIGEENQPQHF.

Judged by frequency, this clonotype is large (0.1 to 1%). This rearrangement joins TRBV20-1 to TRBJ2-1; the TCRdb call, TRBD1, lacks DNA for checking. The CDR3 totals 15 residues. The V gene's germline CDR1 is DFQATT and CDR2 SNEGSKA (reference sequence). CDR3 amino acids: CSARDLGGAYDEQFF.

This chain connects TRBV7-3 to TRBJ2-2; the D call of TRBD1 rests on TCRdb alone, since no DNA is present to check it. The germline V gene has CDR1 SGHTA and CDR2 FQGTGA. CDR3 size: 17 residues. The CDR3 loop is CASSPTAEGALSGELFF.

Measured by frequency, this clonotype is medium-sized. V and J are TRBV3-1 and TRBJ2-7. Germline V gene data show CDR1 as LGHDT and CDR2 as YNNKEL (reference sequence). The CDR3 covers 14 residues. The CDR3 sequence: CASSQPGASYEQYF.

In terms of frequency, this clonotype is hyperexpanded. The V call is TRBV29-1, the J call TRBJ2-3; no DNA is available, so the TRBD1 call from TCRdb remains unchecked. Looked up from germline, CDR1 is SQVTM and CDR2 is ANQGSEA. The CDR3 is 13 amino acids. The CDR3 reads CSVDGGFQDTQYF.

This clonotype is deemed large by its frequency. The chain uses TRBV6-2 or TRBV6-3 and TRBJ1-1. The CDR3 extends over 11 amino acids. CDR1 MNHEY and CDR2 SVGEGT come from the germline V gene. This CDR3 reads CASSTNTEAFF.

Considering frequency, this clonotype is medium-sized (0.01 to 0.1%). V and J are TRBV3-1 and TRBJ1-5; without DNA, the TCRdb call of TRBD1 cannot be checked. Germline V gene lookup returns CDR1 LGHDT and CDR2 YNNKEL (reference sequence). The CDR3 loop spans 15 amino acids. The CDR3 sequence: CASSRSWGRSQPQHF.

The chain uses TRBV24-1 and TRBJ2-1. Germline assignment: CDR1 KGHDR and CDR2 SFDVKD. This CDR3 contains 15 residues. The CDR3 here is CATSDFNNPNNEQFF.

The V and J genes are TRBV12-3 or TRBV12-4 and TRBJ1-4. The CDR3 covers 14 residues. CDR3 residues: CASSLRQLNEKLFF.

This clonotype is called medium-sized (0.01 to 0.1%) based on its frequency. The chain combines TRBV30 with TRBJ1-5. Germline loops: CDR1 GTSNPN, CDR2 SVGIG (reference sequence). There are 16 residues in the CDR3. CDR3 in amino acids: CAWSDPSGYSNQPQHF.